Shown below are 20 T cell receptor beta chains from a single sample sequenced in a study of T-cell memory formation after mild COVID-19 (dated by TCRdb to 2020 to 2023). The library was obtained by 5' RACE. The run used an Illumina NovaSeq 6000. TCRdb applied fastp at Q25 and MiXCR to the public reads, then kept only in-frame beta chains. Rows matching on CDR3 protein sequence are summarized as one entry with the most common DNA and genes. The sample contains approximately 260,000 distinct CDR3 sequences, around 15% of them found a single time. The ten largest make up more than 20% of the sample. Sequences were obtained from PBMCs or a T cell subset sorted from them (not recorded which). Every receptor here comes from a man aged 18 to 30 who had mild COVID-19 (a few samples of this study predate the infection). The sample titles of this study are shuffled in the database, so cell type and time point are left out; the donor was told from shared clones.

The V gene is TRBV16, the J gene TRBJ2-3; D not certain. Germline CDR1 reads KGHSY; CDR2 reads FQNENV. The V gene lost 2 bases and the J gene lost 4 bases, with 13 bases spanning the gap. There are 15 residues in the CDR3. The CDR3 here is CASSQNPVPPDTQYF. As DNA, the CDR3 is TGTGCCAGCAGCCAAAACCCGGTCCCGCCAGATACGCAGTATTTT.

V is TRBV7-9 and J is TRBJ2-3; D gene unclear. The germline gives CDR1 SEHNR, CDR2 FQNEAQ (reference sequence). The V gene lost 10 bases and the J gene lost 1 base, with 15 bases spanning the gap. This CDR3 contains 14 residues. The CDR3 spells CATPTGSGTDTQYF. The CDR3 coding sequence is TGTGCCACCCCGACTGGCTCTGGCACAGATACGCAGTATTTT. The full variable domain, its missing parts supplied by reference TRBV7-9 and TRBJ2-3, is DTGVSQNPRHKITKRGQNVTFRCDPISEHNRLYWYRQTLGQGPEFLTYFQNEAQLEKSRLLSDRFSAERPKGSFSTLEIQRTEQGDSAMYLCATPTGSGTDTQYFGPGTRLTVL.

The chain joins TRBV5-5 to TRBJ1-3; D call uncertain. CDR1 is SGHKS, CDR2 YYEKEE, per germline (reference sequence). The CDR3 is 15 residues long. With 2 bases removed from V and 0 bases from J, the gap between germline ends came to 9 bases. CDR3 coding DNA: TGTGCCAGCAGCTTAGTTCTGCTCTCTGGAAACACCATATATTTT. Its protein product is CASSLVLLSGNTIYF.

This clonotype has a handful of counts. This sequence joins TRBV3-1 and TRBJ1-6; TRBD1 matches 10 bases. V shed 3 bases, J shed 14 bases, and the junction held 7 bases outside the gene matches. The CDR3 is made up of 14 amino acids. Germline CDR1 LGHDT, CDR2 YNNKEL (reference sequence). The CDR3 coding sequence is TGTGCCAGCAGCCAGGGACAGGGGACATCATCCCTCCACTTT. Translation: CASSQGQGTSSLHF.

There are a few counts of this clonotype. CDR3 coding DNA: TGTGCCAGCAGCCAAGCTGGTGGGGCAGGGACTTGGAACATTCAGTACTTC. This encodes CASSQAGGAGTWNIQYF. The chain joins TRBV7-2 to TRBJ2-4, with D tentatively TRBD2 (6 bases). V dropped 5 bases and J dropped 7 bases, with 24 bases sitting between them. CDR1 is SGHTA and CDR2 is FQGNSA in the germline V gene. The CDR3 is 17 amino acids.

This clonotype has more than one count but fewer than ten. The J gene is TRBJ2-5, the V gene TRBV7-2; D not resolved. Trimming removed 5 bases from V and 5 bases from J, with 12 bases in between. The CDR3 runs 13 residues. Germline lookup yields CDR1 SGHTA and CDR2 FQGNSA. CDR3 coding DNA: TGTGCCAGCAGCCGCTCATCCCAGGAGACCCAGTACTTC. Encoded protein: CASSRSSQETQYF.

The rearrangement joins TRBV7-9 to TRBJ2-7; D may match TRBD1 or TRBD2 (5 bases each). Germline V gene sequence: CDR1 SEHNR, CDR2 FQNEAQ (reference sequence). The V end was cut by 6 bases, the J end by 4 bases, with 13 bases between. The CDR3 has 13 residues. The CDR3 loop reads CASSLPGPYEQYF. The CDR3 DNA follows: TGTGCCAGCAGTCTACCGGGACCATACGAGCAGTACTTC.

The chain uses TRBV5-1 and TRBJ2-7; D might be TRBD1 (6 bases). The CDR3 is 15 residues long. The germline V and J ends were trimmed by 2 bases and 9 bases, with 21 bases remaining between them. CDR1 and CDR2 from the germline V gene are SGHRS and YFSETQ. The CDR3: CASSLLTGGYSGQYF. In nucleotides, the CDR3 is TGCGCCAGCAGCTTACTGACAGGCGGCTACTCAGGGCAGTACTTC.

DNA of the CDR3: TGCAGCGTTGAAACGGGACGCGATATCTCTGGAAACACCATATATTTT. It yields the protein CSVETGRDISGNTIYF. The chain links TRBV29-1 to TRBJ1-3, with TRBD1 as a possible D gene (5 bases). Germline V gene sequence: CDR1 SQVTM, CDR2 ANQGSEA. Trimming removed 2 bases at V and 0 bases at J, with 14 bases between. The CDR3 extends over 16 amino acids.

This clonotype was observed a handful of times. The J gene is TRBJ2-1, the V gene TRBV4-1, with a possible D match to TRBD2 (7 bases). In germline, CDR1 is MGHRA, CDR2 YSYEKL. The CDR3 runs 18 residues. Trimming took off 1 base at V and 1 base at J, with 17 bases between the two ends. The CDR3 region has the DNA TGCGCCAGCAGCCAAGGCTCGGGGGGCTCCTCGTCCTACAATGAGCAGTTCTTC. It yields the protein CASSQGSGGSSSYNEQFF.

V is TRBV12-3 or TRBV12-4 and J is TRBJ1-5; a weak D match, TRBD1 (6 bases). CDR3 length equals 13 residues. V lost 6 bases and J lost 5, with 11 bases in between. CDR3 amino acids: CASSHGQHQPQHF. CDR3 sequence (DNA): TGTGCCAGCAGCCATGGACAGCATCAGCCCCAGCATTTT.

The genes are TRBV7-9 and TRBJ2-3, with 7 bases fitting TRBD1. Looked up from germline, CDR1 is SEHNR and CDR2 is FQNEAQ (reference sequence). CDR3 length: 16 residues. V was clipped by 5 bases and J by 6 bases; unmatched bases: 14. This chain's CDR3 is CASSARQGTRLDTQYF. CDR3 nucleotide sequence: TGTGCCAGCAGCGCGAGACAGGGCACCAGGTTGGATACGCAGTATTTT.

About this clonotype itself: Compared with germline, one end of the junction differs, possibly owing to a read error. The chain recombines TRBV25-1 with TRBJ1-1; D uncertain. Germline values: CDR1 MGHDK, CDR2 SYGVNS. CDR3 length: 12 residues. The CDR3 loop is CASREYGTEAFF. The DNA of the CDR3 is TGTGCCAGCAGGGAATACGGCACTGAAGCTTTCTTT.

This chain connects TRBV6-2 or TRBV6-3 to TRBJ2-7, with TRBD1 matching 11 bases. J was trimmed by 1 base and V by 4 bases; bases with no gene match: 6. CDR1 is MNHEY and CDR2 is SVGEGT in the germline V gene. The CDR3 length is 16 residues. As DNA, the CDR3 is TGTGCCAGCAGTTTAGCCGGGACAGGGGGTTCCTACGAGCAGTACGTC. It translates to CASSLAGTGGSYEQYV.

This clonotype was picked up a small number of times. This sequence joins TRBV7-3 and TRBJ1-6; D gene uncertain. This CDR3 comprises 16 residues. V lost 5 bases and J lost 5, with 16 bases in between. Germline loops: CDR1 SGHTA, CDR2 FQGTGA. Here the CDR3 reads CASSTTFLGHNSPLHF. CDR3 sequence (DNA): TGTGCCAGCAGCACCACGTTCCTGGGCCATAATTCACCCCTCCACTTT.

The genes are TRBV5-1 and TRBJ1-2, with D tentatively TRBD1 (6 bases). Trimming took 0 bases from V and 3 from J, leaving 12 bases between them. The CDR3 has 15 amino acids. Germline CDR1 reads SGHRS; CDR2 reads YFSETQ. In DNA form, the CDR3 reads TGCGCCAGCAGCTTGGGGCCGGGGGGCGACTATGGCTACACCTTC. Encoded protein: CASSLGPGGDYGYTF.

The gene calls are TRBV6-5 and TRBJ1-1; a weak D match, TRBD1 (6 bases). The CDR3 is 16 amino acids. CDR1 is MNHEY, CDR2 SVGAGI, per germline. The V end was cut by 6 bases, the J end by 4 bases, with 21 bases between. CDR3 residues: CASSGGGALFGTEAFF. CDR3 DNA: TGTGCCAGCAGCGGAGGGGGGGCGCTTTTCGGCACTGAAGCTTTCTTT.

The rearrangement joins TRBV24-1 to TRBJ1-1, with unresolved D. The CDR3 consists of 13 residues. V shed 7 bases and J shed 1 base, with 9 bases lying between them. Germline V CDR1 and CDR2: KGHDR, SFDVKD. The CDR3 region has the DNA TGTGCCACCAGCCGGACGGAGAACACTGAAGCTTTCTTT. Translation gives CATSRTENTEAFF.

The rearrangement uses TRBV5-5 and TRBJ2-3; 10 positions match TRBD2. The J segment lost 6 bases and the V segment lost 0 bases, leaving 4 bases of the junction unmatched. This CDR3 comprises 15 residues. CDR1 and CDR2 (germline): SGHKS, YYEKEE (reference sequence). CDR3 protein: CASSLAKRGGDTQYF. The DNA for the CDR3 is TGTGCCAGCAGCTTGGCGAAGCGGGGGGGGGATACGCAGTATTTT.

The V call is TRBV5-1, the J call TRBJ1-3; unclear D gene. The CDR3 sequence is 15 residues long. Trimming removed 2 bases from V and 0 bases from J, with 9 bases in between. CDR1 is SGHRS, CDR2 YFSETQ, per germline. CDR3 in amino acids: CASSFGGLSGNTIYF. The CDR3 bases are TGCGCCAGCAGCTTCGGAGGTCTCTCTGGAAACACCATATATTTT. Variable domain in full (rest from reference TRBV5-1 and TRBJ1-3): KAGVTQTPRYLIKTRGQQVTLSCSPISGHRSVSWYQQTPGQGLQFLFEYFSETQRNKGNFPGRFSGRQFSNSRSEMNVSTLELGDSALYLCASSFGGLSGNTIYFGEGSWLTVV.